A selection of T cell receptor beta chains follows, all from one sample in a study of blood T cell repertoires in COVID-19. Libraries were prepared by immunoSEQ multiplex PCR; TCRdb keeps only in-frame clonotypes and omits some of them. The sample carries 500,000 to 600,000 clones, less than 90% recorded once. Input material: peripheral blood. All receptors derive from a woman between 45 and 65 years old with COVID-19, enrolled during active disease. CDR3s include the opening cysteine and the closing phenylalanine or tryptophan. The D gene is left open where the match is weak. Expanded clones are given a class, and other clones once, few, many or no size at all.

cdr3_nt | cdr3_aa | clone_size | d_call | j_call | cdr3_length | v_call
TGTGCCAGCAGTCAAACAGGTTACAATGAGCAGTTCTTC | CASSQTGYNEQFF | . | . | TRBJ2-1 | 13 | TRBV6-2/TRBV6-3
TGTGCCAGCAGTTACGCGAGCGGCAATGAGCAGTTCTTC | CASSYASGNEQFF | . | . | TRBJ2-1 | 13 | TRBV6-6
TGTGCCAGAAGCCGAGGAAACCAAGAGACCCAGTACTTC | CARSRGNQETQYF | . | . | TRBJ2-5 | 13 | TRBV5-3
TGTGCCAGTAGTCGCCGTTGGACAGCGAGCTCTGGAAACACCATATATTTT | CASSRRWTASSGNTIYF | . | . | TRBJ1-3 | 17 | TRBV19
TGTGCCAGCAAAGGACAGGGGGTCTCCGGGGAGCTGTTTTTT | CASKGQGVSGELFF | . | TRBD1 | TRBJ2-2 | 14 | TRBV2
TGTGCCAGCAGTCTTACCGGGGACACCGGGGAGCTGTTTTTT | CASSLTGDTGELFF | . | . | TRBJ2-2 | 14 | TRBV6-6
TGTGCCAGCAGTCCCACACGAGGGGGCCTTTGGGCTGATGGCTACACCTTC | CASSPTRGGLWADGYTF | . | TRBD1 | TRBJ1-2 | 17 | TRBV27
TGTGCCAGCGGGTTCCCCCGGGGCGGGGGGTCCAACAATGAGCAGTTCTTC | CASGFPRGGGSNNEQFF | . | TRBD2 | TRBJ2-1 | 17 | TRBV28
TGTGCCAGCAGTTTTTTTAGCGGGGGAACCGATGAGCAGTTCTTC | CASSFFSGGTDEQFF | . | TRBD2 | TRBJ2-1 | 15 | TRBV7-6
TGTGCCAGCAGCCTCGGGTGGGGAGGCACTGAAGCTTTCTTT | CASSLGWGGTEAFF | . | . | TRBJ1-1 | 14 | TRBV7-2
TGTGCCAGCTCACCCTCCAACACTGAAGCTTTCTTT | CASSPSNTEAFF | . | . | TRBJ1-1 | 12 | TRBV18
TGTGCCAGTAGTATAAGCCCTTCTGCAGCTTTCTTT | CASSISPSAAFF | . | . | TRBJ1-1 | 12 | TRBV19
TGTGCCAGCACCCCGAACAGGGTAGATCAGCCCCAGCATTTT | CASTPNRVDQPQHF | . | . | TRBJ1-5 | 14 | TRBV2
TGTGCCAGCAGCTTAGTGACAGGGAACACTGAAGCTTTCTTT | CASSLVTGNTEAFF | . | . | TRBJ1-1 | 14 | TRBV7-8
TGCGCCAGCAGCTTTAGCGAAACAGGGGGAAAAGACACTGAAGCTTTCTTT | CASSFSETGGKDTEAFF | . | TRBD1 | TRBJ1-1 | 17 | TRBV5-1
TGCGCCAGCGGATGGACAGACACCTACGAGCAGTACTTC | CASGWTDTYEQYF | . | . | TRBJ2-7 | 13 | TRBV5-1
TGTGCCAGCAGCACCGCAGGGACATCGAACACTGAAGCTTTCTTT | CASSTAGTSNTEAFF | . | . | TRBJ1-1 | 15 | TRBV28
TGTGCCAGCAGCTTATTTCCGGGGGGGAAAGAGACCCAGTACTTC | CASSLFPGGKETQYF | . | TRBD2 | TRBJ2-5 | 15 | TRBV7-2
TGCAGTGCTAGTGGAGGGGGCGACGGCTACACCTTC | CSASGGGDGYTF | . | TRBD1 | TRBJ1-2 | 12 | TRBV20-1
TGCGCCAGCAGTCAACTAATGACAGATAGCAATCAGCCCCAGCATTTT | CASSQLMTDSNQPQHF | . | . | TRBJ1-5 | 16 | TRBV23-1
TGTGCATCAGGGGAGGAAAAACTGTTTTTT | CASGEEKLFF | . | . | TRBJ1-4 | 10 | TRBV6-5
TGCGCCAGCAGCCAACCGGGGAACACTGAAGCTTTCTTT | CASSQPGNTEAFF | . | . | TRBJ1-1 | 13 | TRBV4-1
TGTGCCAGCACCCGGGTGGCGAGTACGCAGTATTTT | CASTRVASTQYF | . | . | TRBJ2-3 | 12 | TRBV2
TGTGCCAGCAGCTTTGGGACAGGGCAGTTCTTC | CASSFGTGQFF | . | TRBD1 | TRBJ2-1 | 11 | TRBV11-2
TGTGCCAGCAGCCCCCGACAGGGGGCGGACTATGGCTACACCTTC | CASSPRQGADYGYTF | . | TRBD1 | TRBJ1-2 | 15 | TRBV9
TGTGCCAGCAGCTTAGTAAAGAACACTGAAGCTTTCTTT | CASSLVKNTEAFF | . | . | TRBJ1-1 | 13 | TRBV11-3
TGTGCCTGGAGTAGCAGGGGCATCACTGAAGCTTTCTTT | CAWSSRGITEAFF | . | . | TRBJ1-1 | 13 | TRBV30
TGTGCCAGCAGTTTTAGGGGGACAGGACTAGGGTACGAGCAGTACTTC | CASSFRGTGLGYEQYF | . | . | TRBJ2-7 | 16 | TRBV27
TGTGCCAGCAGTTTTGAGGCCGGCAGAGCGAACACTGAAGCTTTCTTT | CASSFEAGRANTEAFF | . | . | TRBJ1-1 | 16 | TRBV6-5
TGTGCCAGCAGTGAAGCGCTTTGGAGGGAGGCTTTCTTT | CASSEALWREAFF | . | . | TRBJ1-1 | 13 | TRBV6-1
TGTGCCAGCAGCTTAGGTCTAAATTCACCCCTCCACTTT | CASSLGLNSPLHF | . | . | TRBJ1-6 | 13 | TRBV7-3
TGTGCCAGCAGCTTACGGGAGGGAGCCCCATCTGAAGCTTTCTTT | CASSLREGAPSEAFF | once | . | TRBJ1-1 | 15 | TRBV5-4
TGCGCCAGCAGTCAATCCAAAGGCTACACCTTC | CASSQSKGYTF | . | . | TRBJ1-2 | 11 | TRBV23-1
TGCGCCAGCAGCTTGGGACAGTCGCTCATTGAAGCTTTCTTT | CASSLGQSLIEAFF | . | . | TRBJ1-1 | 14 | TRBV5-1
TGTGCCAGTAGGAGCTCCTACAATGAGCAGTTCTTC | CASRSSYNEQFF | . | . | TRBJ2-1 | 12 | TRBV19
TGTGCCAGCAGCTCGATACAGGGAATAGAGACCCAGTACTTC | CASSSIQGIETQYF | once | . | TRBJ2-5 | 14 | TRBV7-6
TGTGCCAGCATTCCGGGACACGGGGGGAGAAAAGGCAATCAGCCCCAGCATTTT | CASIPGHGGRKGNQPQHF | . | . | TRBJ1-5 | 18 | TRBV27
TGCGCCAGCAGCCAAGGGCGGGGGTTGGGGACTGAAGCTTTCTTT | CASSQGRGLGTEAFF | . | . | TRBJ1-1 | 15 | TRBV4-1
TGTGCCAGCAGTCTTACGGGGAACACTGAAGCTTTCTTT | CASSLTGNTEAFF | . | . | TRBJ1-1 | 13 | TRBV9
TGCGCCAGCAGCCAAGTAGGACAGGACTATGGCTACACCTTC | CASSQVGQDYGYTF | . | TRBD1 | TRBJ1-2 | 14 | TRBV4-1
TGTGCCAGTCGAAGGATGGGAGGGACGGGCAATCAGCCCCAGCATTTT | CASRRMGGTGNQPQHF | . | . | TRBJ1-5 | 16 | TRBV19
TGTGCCAGCAGTTTCGGGTCGTCCACTGAAGCTTTCTTT | CASSFGSSTEAFF | . | . | TRBJ1-1 | 13 | TRBV12-3/TRBV12-4
TGTGCCAGCAGTGATGGGAGCGAGCAGTACTTC | CASSDGSEQYF | . | . | TRBJ2-7 | 11 | TRBV2
TGTGCCAGTAGTATAGATGGAGGTGCCAACTCTGGAAACACCATATATTTT | CASSIDGGANSGNTIYF | . | . | TRBJ1-3 | 17 | TRBV19